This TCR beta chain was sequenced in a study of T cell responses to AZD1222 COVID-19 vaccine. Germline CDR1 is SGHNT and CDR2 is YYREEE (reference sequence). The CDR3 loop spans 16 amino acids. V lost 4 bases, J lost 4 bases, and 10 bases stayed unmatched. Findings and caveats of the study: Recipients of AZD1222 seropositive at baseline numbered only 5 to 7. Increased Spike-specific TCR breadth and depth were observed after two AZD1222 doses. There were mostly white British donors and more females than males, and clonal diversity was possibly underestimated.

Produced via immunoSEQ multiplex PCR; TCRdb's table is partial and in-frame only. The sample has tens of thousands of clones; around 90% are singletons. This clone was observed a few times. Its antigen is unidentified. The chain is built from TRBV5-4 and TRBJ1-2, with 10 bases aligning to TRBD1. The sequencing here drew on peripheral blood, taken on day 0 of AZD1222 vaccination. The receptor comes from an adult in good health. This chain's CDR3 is CASSAAGTGAGYGYTF. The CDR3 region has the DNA TGTGCCAGCAGCGCGGCCGGGACAGGGGCGGGCTATGGCTACACCTTC.